What follows describes a single T cell receptor (beta chain). Most PBMC samples had 400 to 550 ng input DNA in six replicates. TCRdb's copy holds only in-frame clones and misses some; the assay was immunoSEQ multiplex PCR. Of more than 50,000 clones in the sample, 70% to 85% were seen once. Patients had newly diagnosed, untreated stage II-IVA oral cavity squamous cell carcinoma. These data are taken from a study of neoadjuvant anti-PD-1 for oral cavity cancer. Study-level information: Non-progressing patients received a fourth nivolumab dose near day 43, then surgery on days 50-56.

Trimming cost V 3 bases and J 5 bases; bases outside gene matches: 4. CDR1 is SSHAT and CDR2 is FNYEAQ in the germline V gene (reference sequence). The CDR3 contains 13 residues. The J gene is TRBJ2-7, the V gene TRBV7-7, with 7 bases fitting TRBD1. The specimen was PBMCs, collected before nivolumab (anti-PD-1) treatment. This receptor was taken from a person aged 35-79 years with oral cavity squamous cell carcinoma. DNA for the CDR3: TGTGCCAGCAGCTTTACAGGGGAGAACGAGCAGTACTTC. Translated, it gives CASSFTGENEQYF.